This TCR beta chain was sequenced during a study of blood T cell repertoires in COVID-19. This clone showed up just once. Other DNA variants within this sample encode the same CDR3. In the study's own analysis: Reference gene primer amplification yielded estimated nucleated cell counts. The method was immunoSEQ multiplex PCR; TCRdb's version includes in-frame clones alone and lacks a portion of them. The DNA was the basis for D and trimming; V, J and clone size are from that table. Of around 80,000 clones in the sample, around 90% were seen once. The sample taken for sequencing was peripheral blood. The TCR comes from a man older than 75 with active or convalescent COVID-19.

CDR3 sequence: CASSLQAGELFF. In DNA form, the CDR3 reads TGTGCCAGCAGTCTTCAGGCCGGGGAGCTGTTTTTT. The rearrangement links TRBV12-3 or TRBV12-4 to TRBJ2-2; no clear D. CDR3 length: 12 amino acids. Trimming left V 5 bases short and J 6 bases short, with 7 bases between.